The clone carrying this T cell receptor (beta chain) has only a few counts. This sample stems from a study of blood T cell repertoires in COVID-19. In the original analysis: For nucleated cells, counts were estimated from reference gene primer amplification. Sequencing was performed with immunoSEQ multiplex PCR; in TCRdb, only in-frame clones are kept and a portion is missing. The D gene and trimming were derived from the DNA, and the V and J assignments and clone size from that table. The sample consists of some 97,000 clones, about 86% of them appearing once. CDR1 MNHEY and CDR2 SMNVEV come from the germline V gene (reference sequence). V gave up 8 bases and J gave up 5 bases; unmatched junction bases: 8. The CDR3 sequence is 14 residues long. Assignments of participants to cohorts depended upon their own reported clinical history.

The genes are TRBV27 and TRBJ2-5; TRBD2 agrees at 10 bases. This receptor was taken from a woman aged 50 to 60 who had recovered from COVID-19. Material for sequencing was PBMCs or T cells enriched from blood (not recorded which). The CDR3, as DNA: TGTGCCAGCCGAAAAGCGGGAGGGGGGGAGACCCAGTACTTC. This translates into CASRKAGGGETQYF.